This T cell receptor (beta chain) was found in a study of graft-versus-host responses after intestinal transplantation. Study at large: Multivisceral, liver-intestinal, or isolated intestinal transplants were received by the recipients. Anti-thymocyte globulin induction preceded approximately three years of tacrolimus and steroid maintenance in all recipients.

The CDR3 sequence is 16 residues long. The germline V gene has CDR1 LGHNT and CDR2 FRNRAP. Trimming cost V 3 bases and J 6 bases, with 18 bases left between them. Study-wide points: Circulating GvH clone levels at their peak were associated with HvG declines (early post-transplant). GvH clones surfaced in recipient marrow, some emerging earlier in ileum or blood.

In the case of this clone: Antigen unknown.

Here immunoSEQ multiplex PCR was the method, and the copy in TCRdb shows in-frame clones only, minus some. This sample has some 66,000 clones; 89% occur once, and the top ten carry over 1.5%. The starting material, graft tissue, was processed to release intraepithelial and lamina propria lymphocytes. Specimen: ileum tissue, collected roughly 390 days after transplant. The V gene is TRBV12-5, the J gene TRBJ2-1, with D perhaps matching TRBD2 (6 bases). The sequence was obtained from a human patient who received an intestinal transplant, so some T cells may come from the graft donor. CDR3 protein: CASGFSSGTPFNEQFF. The CDR3 DNA reads as TGTGCTAGTGGTTTCTCCTCCGGGACTCCCTTCAATGAGCAGTTCTTC.